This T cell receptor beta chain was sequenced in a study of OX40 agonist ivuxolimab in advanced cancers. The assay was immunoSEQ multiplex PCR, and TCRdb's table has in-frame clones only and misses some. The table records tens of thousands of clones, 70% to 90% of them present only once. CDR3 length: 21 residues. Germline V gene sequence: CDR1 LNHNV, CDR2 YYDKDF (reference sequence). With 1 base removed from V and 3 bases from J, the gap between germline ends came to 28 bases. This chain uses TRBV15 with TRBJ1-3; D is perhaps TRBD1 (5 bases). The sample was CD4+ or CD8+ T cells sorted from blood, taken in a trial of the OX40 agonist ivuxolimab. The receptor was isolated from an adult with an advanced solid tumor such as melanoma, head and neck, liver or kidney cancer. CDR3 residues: CATSRGGGGSIGRLGGNTIYF. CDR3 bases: TGTGCCACCAGCAGAGGTGGGGGAGGCTCAATCGGCAGGTTGGGTGGAAACACCATATATTTT.